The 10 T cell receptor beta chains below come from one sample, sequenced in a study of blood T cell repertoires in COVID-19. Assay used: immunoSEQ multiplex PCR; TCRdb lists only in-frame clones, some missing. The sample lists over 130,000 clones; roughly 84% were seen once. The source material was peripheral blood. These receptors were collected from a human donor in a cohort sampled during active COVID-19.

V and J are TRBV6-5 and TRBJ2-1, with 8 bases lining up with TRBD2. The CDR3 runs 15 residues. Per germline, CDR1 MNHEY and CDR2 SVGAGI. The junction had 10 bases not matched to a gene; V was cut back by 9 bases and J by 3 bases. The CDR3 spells CASASGGGIYNEQFF. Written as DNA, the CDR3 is TGTGCCAGTGCGTCTGGCGGGGGGATCTACAATGAGCAGTTCTTC.

The CDR3 sequence is CASSFPRDQETQYF. DNA of the CDR3: TGTGCCAGCAGTTTCCCACGGGACCAAGAGACCCAGTACTTC. The J gene is TRBJ2-5, the V gene TRBV28, with no clear D. The CDR3 loop spans 14 amino acids. Trimming removed 3 bases from V and 0 bases from J, with 8 bases in between. Germline CDR1 reads MDHEN; CDR2 reads SYDVKM.

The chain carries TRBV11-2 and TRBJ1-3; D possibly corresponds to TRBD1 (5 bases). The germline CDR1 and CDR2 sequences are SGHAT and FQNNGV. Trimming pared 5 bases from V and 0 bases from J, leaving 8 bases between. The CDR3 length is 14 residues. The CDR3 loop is CASSPTDSGNTIYF. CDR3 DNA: TGTGCCAGCAGCCCGACAGACTCTGGAAACACCATATATTTT.

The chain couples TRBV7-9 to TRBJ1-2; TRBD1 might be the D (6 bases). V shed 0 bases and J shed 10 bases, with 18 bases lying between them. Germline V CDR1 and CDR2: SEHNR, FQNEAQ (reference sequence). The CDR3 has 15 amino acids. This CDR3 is CASSLALTGKIDYTF. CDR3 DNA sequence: TGTGCCAGCAGCTTAGCGCTTACAGGGAAAATTGACTACACCTTC.

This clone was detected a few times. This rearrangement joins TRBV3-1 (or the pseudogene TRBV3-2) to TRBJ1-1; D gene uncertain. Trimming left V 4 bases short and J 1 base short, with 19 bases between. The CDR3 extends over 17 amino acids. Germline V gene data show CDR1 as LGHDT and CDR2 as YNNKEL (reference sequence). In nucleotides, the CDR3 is TGTGCCAGCAGCCGTAGGTTGGGCGCAAGGCGGAACACTGAAGCTTTCTTT. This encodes CASSRRLGARRNTEAFF.

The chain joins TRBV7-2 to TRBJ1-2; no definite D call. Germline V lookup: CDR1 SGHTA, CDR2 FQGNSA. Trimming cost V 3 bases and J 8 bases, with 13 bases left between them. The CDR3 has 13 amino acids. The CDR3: CASSFTTSEGYTF. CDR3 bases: TGTGCCAGCAGCTTTACGACCTCGGAGGGCTACACCTTC. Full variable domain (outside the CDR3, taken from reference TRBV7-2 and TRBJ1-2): GAGVSQSPSNKVTEKGKDVELRCDPISGHTALYWYRQSLGQGLEFLIYFQGNSAPDKSGLPSDRFSAERTGGSVSTLTIQRTQQEDSAVYLCASSFTTSEGYTFGSGTRLTVV.

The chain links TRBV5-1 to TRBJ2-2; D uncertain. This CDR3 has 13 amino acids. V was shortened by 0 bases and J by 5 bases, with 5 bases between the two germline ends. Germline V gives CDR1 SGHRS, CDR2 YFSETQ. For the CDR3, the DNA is TGCGCCAGCAGCTTGGCCGGGACCGGGGAGCTGTTTTTT. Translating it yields CASSLAGTGELFF. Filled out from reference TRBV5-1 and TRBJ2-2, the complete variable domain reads KAGVTQTPRYLIKTRGQQVTLSCSPISGHRSVSWYQQTPGQGLQFLFEYFSETQRNKGNFPGRFSGRQFSNSRSEMNVSTLELGDSALYLCASSLAGTGELFFGEGSRLTVL.

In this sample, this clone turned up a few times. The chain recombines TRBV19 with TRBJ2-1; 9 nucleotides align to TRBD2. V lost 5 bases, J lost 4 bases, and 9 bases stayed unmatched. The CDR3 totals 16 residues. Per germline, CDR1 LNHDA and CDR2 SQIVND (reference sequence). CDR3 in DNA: TGTGCCAGTAGTCCCCGCTCGGCGGGGGGGTACAATGAGCAGTTCTTC. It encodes CASSPRSAGGYNEQFF. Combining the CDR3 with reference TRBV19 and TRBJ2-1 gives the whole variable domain DGGITQSPKYLFRKEGQNVTLSCEQNLNHDAMYWYRQDPGQGLRLIYYSQIVNDFQKGDIAEGYSVSREKKESFPLTVTSAQKNPTAFYLCASSPRSAGGYNEQFFGPGTRLTVL.

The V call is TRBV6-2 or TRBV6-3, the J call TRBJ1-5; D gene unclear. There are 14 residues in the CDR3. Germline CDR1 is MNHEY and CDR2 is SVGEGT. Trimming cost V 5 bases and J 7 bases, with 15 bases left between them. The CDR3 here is CASSPRGAHQPQHF. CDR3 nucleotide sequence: TGTGCCAGCAGTCCCCGGGGAGCCCACCAGCCCCAGCATTTT.

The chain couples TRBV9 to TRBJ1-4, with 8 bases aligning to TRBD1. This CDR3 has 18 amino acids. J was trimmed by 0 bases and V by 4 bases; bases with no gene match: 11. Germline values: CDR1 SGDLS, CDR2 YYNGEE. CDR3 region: CASSSMRKTGATNEKLFF. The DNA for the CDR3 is TGTGCCAGCAGCTCGATGAGGAAGACAGGGGCAACTAATGAAAAACTGTTTTTT.